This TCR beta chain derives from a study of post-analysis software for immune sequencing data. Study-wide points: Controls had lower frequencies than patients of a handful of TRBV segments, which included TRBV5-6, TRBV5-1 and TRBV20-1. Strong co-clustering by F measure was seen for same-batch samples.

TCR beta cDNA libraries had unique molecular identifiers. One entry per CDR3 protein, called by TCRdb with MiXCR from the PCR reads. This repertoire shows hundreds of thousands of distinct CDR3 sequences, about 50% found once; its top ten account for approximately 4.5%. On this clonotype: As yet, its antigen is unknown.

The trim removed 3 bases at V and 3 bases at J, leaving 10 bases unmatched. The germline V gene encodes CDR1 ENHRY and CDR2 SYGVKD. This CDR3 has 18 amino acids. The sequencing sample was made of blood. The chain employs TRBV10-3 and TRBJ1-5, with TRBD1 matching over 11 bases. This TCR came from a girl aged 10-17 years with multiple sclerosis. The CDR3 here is CAISDGDRGSFINQPQHF. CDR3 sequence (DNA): TGTGCCATCAGTGACGGGGACAGGGGGTCCTTTATCAATCAGCCCCAGCATTTT.